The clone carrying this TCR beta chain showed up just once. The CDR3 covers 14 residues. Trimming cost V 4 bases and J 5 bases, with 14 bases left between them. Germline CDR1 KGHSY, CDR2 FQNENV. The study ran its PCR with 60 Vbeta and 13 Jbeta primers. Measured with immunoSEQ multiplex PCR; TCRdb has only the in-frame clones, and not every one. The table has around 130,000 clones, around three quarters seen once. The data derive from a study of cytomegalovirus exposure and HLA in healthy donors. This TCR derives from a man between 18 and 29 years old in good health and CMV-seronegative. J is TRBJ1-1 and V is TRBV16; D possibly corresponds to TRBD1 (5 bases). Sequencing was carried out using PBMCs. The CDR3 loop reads CASSPPVRVTEAFF. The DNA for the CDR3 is TGTGCCAGCAGCCCCCCGGTCAGGGTTACTGAAGCTTTCTTT.